A selection of T cell receptor beta chains follows, all from one sample in a study of shared clonotypes between healthy human individuals. TCRdb's copy holds only in-frame clones and misses some; the assay was immunoSEQ multiplex PCR. The sample records about 690,000 clones, roughly 91% being singletons. The source material was memory CD8+ T cells from PBMCs. All receptors come from a man younger than 35 in good health. Some clones in this sample may be carry-over from other donors' samples. The CDR3 runs from the conserved cysteine through the conserved F or W. The order of the fields is clone size, CDR3 length, V gene, J gene, D gene, CDR3 protein, CDR3 DNA. The D gene is left open where the match is weak. Clone sizes are given selectively: once, few, many, or a class where the clone is expanded.

clone_size: NA
cdr3_length: 15
v_call: TRBV30
j_call: TRBJ2-5
d_call: TRBD1
cdr3_aa: CAWKEDGTGVETQYF
cdr3_nt: TGTGCCTGGAAGGAGGACGGGACAGGGGTTGAGACCCAGTACTTC

clone_size: NA
cdr3_length: 17
v_call: TRBV27
j_call: TRBJ2-2
d_call: TRBD2
cdr3_aa: CASSPTSPLSFTGELFF
cdr3_nt: TGTGCCAGCAGTCCGACTAGCCCCCTTAGTTTCACCGGGGAGCTGTTTTTT

clone_size: NA
cdr3_length: 16
v_call: TRBV11-2
j_call: TRBJ2-1
d_call: TRBD2
cdr3_aa: CASSPRIGGSRAEQFF
cdr3_nt: TGTGCCAGCAGCCCCCGGATTGGCGGGAGCCGAGCTGAGCAGTTCTTC

clone_size: NA
cdr3_length: 17
v_call: TRBV5-1
j_call: TRBJ2-3
d_call: TRBD1
cdr3_aa: CASSPRDRSISTDTQYF
cdr3_nt: TGCGCCAGCAGCCCAAGGGACAGATCGATTAGCACAGATACGCAGTATTTT

clone_size: once
cdr3_length: 14
v_call: TRBV7-8
j_call: TRBJ2-7
d_call: NA
cdr3_aa: CASSLEGLAFEQYF
cdr3_nt: TGTGCCAGCAGCTTAGAGGGCTTGGCTTTCGAGCAGTACTTC

clone_size: NA
cdr3_length: 15
v_call: TRBV30
j_call: TRBJ2-3
d_call: TRBD2
cdr3_aa: CAWWSGTSGTDTQYF
cdr3_nt: TGTGCCTGGTGGTCCGGGACTAGCGGGACAGATACGCAGTATTTT

clone_size: once
cdr3_length: 15
v_call: TRBV7-3
j_call: TRBJ2-1
d_call: TRBD1
cdr3_aa: CASSPKTGEVDEQFF
cdr3_nt: TGTGCCAGCAGCCCCAAGACAGGGGAGGTGGATGAGCAGTTCTTC

clone_size: NA
cdr3_length: 14
v_call: TRBV27
j_call: TRBJ1-2
d_call: NA
cdr3_aa: CASTPGAGGGGYTF
cdr3_nt: TGTGCCAGCACCCCCGGGGCGGGGGGCGGAGGCTACACCTTC

clone_size: NA
cdr3_length: 14
v_call: TRBV10-3
j_call: TRBJ2-1
d_call: TRBD2
cdr3_aa: CAIRTSGEYNEQFF
cdr3_nt: TGTGCCATCCGGACTAGCGGGGAGTACAATGAGCAGTTCTTC

clone_size: many
cdr3_length: 15
v_call: TRBV2
j_call: TRBJ1-5
d_call: TRBD1
cdr3_aa: CASSPGTAFNQPQHF
cdr3_nt: TGTGCCAGCAGTCCCGGGACAGCTTTCAATCAGCCCCAGCATTTT

clone_size: NA
cdr3_length: 15
v_call: TRBV2
j_call: TRBJ1-2
d_call: TRBD1
cdr3_aa: CASSEQAGGYYGYTF
cdr3_nt: TGTGCCAGCAGTGAACAGGCAGGGGGGTACTATGGCTACACCTTC

clone_size: once
cdr3_length: 14
v_call: TRBV5-4
j_call: TRBJ1-1
d_call: NA
cdr3_aa: CASSWFGGLTEAFF
cdr3_nt: TGTGCCAGCAGCTGGTTCGGGGGGCTCACTGAAGCTTTCTTT

clone_size: NA
cdr3_length: 16
v_call: TRBV5-6
j_call: TRBJ2-1
d_call: TRBD1
cdr3_aa: CASSLWTGGIFLEQFF
cdr3_nt: TGTGCCAGCAGCCTCTGGACAGGGGGGATCTTTCTTGAGCAGTTCTTC

clone_size: NA
cdr3_length: 13
v_call: TRBV7-8
j_call: TRBJ2-1
d_call: TRBD1
cdr3_aa: CASGRDRGNEQFF
cdr3_nt: TGTGCCAGCGGACGGGACAGGGGAAATGAGCAGTTCTTC

clone_size: NA
cdr3_length: 14
v_call: TRBV15
j_call: TRBJ2-1
d_call: NA
cdr3_aa: CATSRGRSRGEQFF
cdr3_nt: TGTGCCACCAGCAGAGGCAGGAGCCGGGGTGAGCAGTTCTTC

clone_size: NA
cdr3_length: 14
v_call: TRBV11-3
j_call: TRBJ2-1
d_call: NA
cdr3_aa: CASSLDIRASEQFF
cdr3_nt: TGTGCCAGCAGCTTAGATATCCGGGCCAGTGAGCAGTTCTTC

clone_size: NA
cdr3_length: 16
v_call: TRBV27
j_call: TRBJ1-2
d_call: NA
cdr3_aa: CASSPSWGAYNYGYTF
cdr3_nt: TGTGCCAGCAGTCCCTCCTGGGGGGCCTATAACTATGGCTACACCTTC

clone_size: NA
cdr3_length: 16
v_call: TRBV5-6
j_call: TRBJ2-5
d_call: NA
cdr3_aa: CASSPQGEGLQETQYF
cdr3_nt: TGTGCCAGCAGCCCACAGGGGGAGGGTCTACAAGAGACCCAGTACTTC

clone_size: NA
cdr3_length: 13
v_call: TRBV28
j_call: TRBJ2-7
d_call: TRBD2
cdr3_aa: CATELAGVSGQYF
cdr3_nt: TGTGCCACCGAACTAGCGGGAGTCTCAGGGCAATACTTC

clone_size: NA
cdr3_length: 12
v_call: TRBV7-9
j_call: TRBJ2-1
d_call: NA
cdr3_aa: CASSLLHNEQFF
cdr3_nt: TGTGCCAGCAGCCTCCTTCACAATGAGCAGTTCTTC

clone_size: NA
cdr3_length: 15
v_call: TRBV5-1
j_call: TRBJ2-3
d_call: TRBD1
cdr3_aa: CASSRDRGGTDTQYF
cdr3_nt: TGCGCCAGCAGCCGAGACAGGGGAGGCACAGATACGCAGTATTTT

clone_size: once
cdr3_length: 15
v_call: TRBV18
j_call: TRBJ1-5
d_call: NA
cdr3_aa: CASSISRDSNQPQHF
cdr3_nt: TGTGCCAGCTCAATAAGTAGGGATAGCAATCAGCCCCAGCATTTT

clone_size: NA
cdr3_length: 15
v_call: TRBV9
j_call: TRBJ2-7
d_call: TRBD1
cdr3_aa: CASSVSWTGYYEQYF
cdr3_nt: TGTGCCAGCAGCGTATCTTGGACAGGCTACTACGAGCAGTACTTC

clone_size: NA
cdr3_length: 13
v_call: TRBV7-9
j_call: TRBJ1-1
d_call: TRBD1
cdr3_aa: CATRTGGRTEAFF
cdr3_nt: TGTGCCACCCGAACAGGGGGTCGAACTGAAGCTTTCTTT

clone_size: NA
cdr3_length: 15
v_call: TRBV7-2
j_call: TRBJ2-1
d_call: TRBD2
cdr3_aa: CASSPGLAGFIEQFF
cdr3_nt: TGTGCCAGCAGCCCCGGACTAGCGGGATTCATCGAGCAGTTCTTC